By share of the sample, the clone carrying this T cell receptor beta chain is medium-sized (0.01 to 0.1%). Individual cDNA molecules were tagged with unique molecular identifiers. A single record per CDR3 protein comes from TCRdb applying MiXCR to the 5' RACE reads. The data show some 60,000 distinct CDR3 sequences, roughly 7.7% seen once. The data stem from a study of early T cells in non-severe SARS-CoV-2 infection. At the level of the study: Sequencing targeted bulk RNA from unsorted whole blood, leaving chains unpaired.

The specimen was whole blood. This receptor was obtained from an adult who was a healthcare worker with PCR-confirmed SARS-CoV-2 infection or an uninfected control (not recorded which).

Written as DNA, the CDR3 is TGCAGCGTTGAAAACGACTACGAGCAGTACTTC. Protein: CSVENDYEQYF. The rearrangement joins TRBV29-1 to TRBJ2-7; no firm D call. With 2 bases removed from V and 3 bases from J, the gap between germline ends came to 5 bases. The CDR3 extends over 11 amino acids. Germline CDR1 is SQVTM and CDR2 is ANQGSEA.